This T cell receptor beta chain is from a study of blood T cells in healthy people across ages. Overall study findings and caveats: Per million T cells, TCR beta diversity dropped roughly linearly as age increased.

The CDR3 runs to 15 residues. In germline, CDR1 is MGHRA, CDR2 YSYEKL. Primers used in a second PCR of roughly 6 to 12 cycles were a sample-barcoded 5' primer and a J-beta primer mix. TCRdb called the 5' RACE reads again in MiXCR, with one record for every CDR3 protein. The table shows fewer than 2 million distinct CDR3 sequences, with more than 35% occurring only once. The study recruited healthy Caucasian donors from Russia who were aged about 6 to 90. About this clonotype: What it binds is not known. Compared with germline, one end of the junction differs, possibly owing to a read error.

The J gene is TRBJ2-7, the V gene TRBV4-1, with TRBD1 matching over 8 bases. This TCR derives from a human donor in good health. The specimen was blood. CDR3 DNA sequence: TGCGCCAGCAACCAAGTGGCAACAGGGGGCTACGAGCAGTACTTC. Residues: CASNQVATGGYEQYF.